This TCR beta chain was documented in a study of blood T cell repertoires in COVID-19. In the study overall: From the United States, Italy and Spain came samples of acute and convalescent COVID-19. Sources were T cells, B-cell-depleted T cells, or PBMCs; the material itself was cDNA or gDNA.

Trimming shortened V by 0 bases and J by 12 bases, and 21 bases separated the two germline ends. Germline CDR1 is KGHSH and CDR2 is LQKENI. The CDR3 runs 17 residues. How the authors handled the data: Nucleated cell number was recorded as an estimate derived from reference gene primer amplification. The table came from immunoSEQ multiplex PCR; TCRdb's copy has only in-frame clones and leaves some out. The V and J calls and clone size are taken from that table; D and trimming were inferred from the DNA. The repertoire includes about 120,000 clones, more than 60% of them detected once, and 2.2% sits in the top ten.

Material: peripheral blood. The genes are TRBV18 and TRBJ2-6; possible D gene TRBD2, 6 bases. The TCR comes from an older woman with acute or convalescent COVID-19. CDR3 DNA sequence: TGTGCCAGCTCACCACCGGGGCAGCCTGTCGGGAGAGGCGTCCTGACTTTC. Protein: CASSPPGQPVGRGVLTF.